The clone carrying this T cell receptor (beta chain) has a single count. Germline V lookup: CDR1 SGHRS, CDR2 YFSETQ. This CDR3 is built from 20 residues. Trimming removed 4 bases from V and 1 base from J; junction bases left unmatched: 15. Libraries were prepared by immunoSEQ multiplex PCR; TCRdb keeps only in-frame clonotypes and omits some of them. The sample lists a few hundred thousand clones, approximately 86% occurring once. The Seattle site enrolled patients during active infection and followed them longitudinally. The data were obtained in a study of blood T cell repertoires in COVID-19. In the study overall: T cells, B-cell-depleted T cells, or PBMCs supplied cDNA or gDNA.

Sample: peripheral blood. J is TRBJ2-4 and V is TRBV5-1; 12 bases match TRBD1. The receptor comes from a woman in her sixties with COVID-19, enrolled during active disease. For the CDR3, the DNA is TGCGCCAGCAGCCGGTGGCCCGGGACAGGGGGCGATGCGGCCAAAAACATTCAGTACTTC. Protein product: CASSRWPGTGGDAAKNIQYF.